This TCR beta chain was identified in a study of vaccination effects on CD4 cells after COVID-19. About the research overall: The participants, recipients of two vaccine doses, got either BNT162b2 or mRNA-1273. Broader study findings: Late post-vaccination, clones induced by infection and those induced by vaccine underwent marked clonal contraction.

This table comes from immunoSEQ multiplex PCR, and its TCRdb copy is limited to in-frame clones, with some not included. The table includes fewer than 55,000 clones, about four fifths detected once. Regarding this clone: Antigen unknown.

Prior to sequencing, the ViraFEST assay stimulated PBMC with viral peptide pools, which expanded the antigen-specific CD4+ T cells. Upon completion of around eleven days in culture, CD4+ T cells were isolated. Previously uninfected by SARS-CoV-2, the vaccine recipients also showed negative nucleocapsid antibodies. On day 3 and again on day 7, half the medium was replaced with IL-2 medium. Germline-derived CDR1 and CDR2 are ENHRY and SYGVKD. V shed 2 bases and J shed 5 bases, with 19 bases lying between them. The CDR3 runs to 17 residues. Sequences were derived from CD4+ T cells from PBMCs cultured with HCoV-OC43 spike peptides, sampled before COVID-19 vaccination. Described subset: HCoV-OC43 spike overlapping peptide pool stimulation. The gene calls are TRBV10-3 and TRBJ1-5; D remains ambiguous. The sequence derives from a human donor who received a COVID-19 vaccine. The CDR3 bases are TGTGCCATCAGTGAGGGGAGTGCCCCCCCCGAGGATCAGCCCCAGCATTTT. This gives the protein CAISEGSAPPEDQPQHF.